This T cell receptor (beta chain) was observed in a study of blood T cell repertoires in COVID-19. The data were produced by immunoSEQ multiplex PCR, yet TCRdb's version contains in-frame clones alone and is incomplete. This table has approximately 100,000 clones, roughly nine tenths appearing once. Germline V gives CDR1 SGDLS, CDR2 YYNGEE. V was pared by 0 bases and J by 5 bases, with 8 bases of the junction left unmatched. CDR3 size: 17 residues. The chain recombines TRBV9 with TRBJ2-3, with TRBD2 identical over 11 bases. The TCR sequence derives from a man aged 60-69 years with acute or convalescent COVID-19. Input material: peripheral blood. CDR3 coding DNA: TGTGCCAGCAGCGTAGTGGGAACCGGGACTAGCGGAGATACGCAGTATTTT. Translation gives CASSVVGTGTSGDTQYF.